These 28 T cell receptor beta chains were all obtained from the same sample, sequenced in a study of shared clonotypes between healthy human individuals. Data came from immunoSEQ multiplex PCR; TCRdb stores just in-frame clones and leaves some out. In the table there are approximately 600,000 clones, roughly 95% of which are singletons. CD45RO negativity and positive selection for CCR7 defined naive CD8 cells, a population that excluded terminally differentiated effector memory CD45RA+ cells. The specimen sequenced was naive CD8+ T cells sorted from blood. The receptors were gathered from a woman in her twenties or thirties in good health.

CDR3 in amino acids: CASTFGGTPTDTQYF. CDR3 nucleotide sequence: TGCGCCAGCACCTTTGGAGGAACACCCACAGATACGCAGTATTTT. The chain employs TRBV5-1 and TRBJ2-3; tentatively, D is TRBD2 (5 bases). V was clipped by 6 bases and J by 2 bases, with 16 bases between them. The germline gives CDR1 SGHRS, CDR2 YFSETQ. This CDR3 contains 15 residues.

The chain has TRBV2 and TRBJ2-7; 9 bases match TRBD1. This CDR3 contains 17 residues. CDR1 and CDR2 from the germline V gene are SNHLY and FYNNEI. Losses at the gene ends were 4 bases for V and 0 bases for J; bases not matched to a gene: 10. CDR3 sequence (DNA): TGTGCCAGCAGTGCCCCCCGGACAGGGGACTTCTCCTACGAGCAGTACTTC. It yields the protein CASSAPRTGDFSYEQYF.

This clone was detected once. This chain uses TRBV28 with TRBJ1-6, with D unresolved. CDR1 is MDHEN, CDR2 SYDVKM, per germline. The CDR3 is 14 amino acids. V was pared by 2 bases and J by 5 bases, with 7 bases between. The CDR3 protein is CASSLTENNSPLHF. The CDR3 nucleotides read TGTGCCAGCAGTTTAACAGAAAATAATTCACCCCTCCACTTT. Full variable domain (missing parts from reference TRBV28 and TRBJ1-6): DVKVTQSSRYLVKRTGEKVFLECVQDMDHENMFWYRQDPGLGLRLIYFSYDVKMKEKGDIPEGYSVSREKKERFSLILESASTNQTSMYLCASSLTENNSPLHFGNGTRLTVT.

CDR3 DNA sequence: TGTGCCAGCAGTGAGGCGGTTACTGAAGCTTTCTTT. It specifies CASSEAVTEAFF. The chain has TRBV2 and TRBJ1-1; no clear D gene. V was cut by 3 bases and J by 5 bases, with 7 bases left in between. Germline assignment: CDR1 SNHLY and CDR2 FYNNEI. The CDR3 extends over 12 amino acids.

This chain links TRBV19 with TRBJ2-2; 8 bases fit TRBD1. Germline V CDR1 and CDR2: LNHDA, SQIVND (reference sequence). The CDR3 loop spans 14 amino acids. Trimming at V came to 10 bases and at J to 5 bases, leaving 9 bases not matched to a gene. The CDR3 sequence: CAKTGTGPTGELFF. The CDR3 bases are TGTGCCAAGACCGGGACAGGACCTACCGGGGAGCTGTTTTTT.

The chain uses TRBV7-6 and TRBJ2-1; D call uncertain. CDR1 is SGHVS and CDR2 is FNYEAQ in the germline V gene. This CDR3 contains 14 residues. The germline V and J ends were trimmed by 5 bases and 4 bases, with 12 bases remaining between them. The chain's CDR3 is CASSPEIGYNEQFF. The CDR3 nucleotides read TGTGCCAGCAGCCCCGAAATAGGGTACAATGAGCAGTTCTTC.

V gene TRBV5-4 combines with J gene TRBJ2-1, with 8 bases matching TRBD2. Losses at the gene ends were 4 bases for V and 5 bases for J; bases not matched to a gene: 14. This CDR3 is built from 17 residues. The germline gives CDR1 SGHNT, CDR2 YYREEE (reference sequence). Written as DNA, the CDR3 is TGTGCCAGCAGCGGGCCCGTAGGGGCGGGAGGCCACAATGAGCAGTTCTTC. Protein product: CASSGPVGAGGHNEQFF. The full variable domain, its missing parts supplied by reference TRBV5-4 and TRBJ2-1, is ETGVTQSPTHLIKTRGQQVTLRCSSQSGHNTVSWYQQALGQGPQFIFQYYREEENGRGNFPPRFSGLQFPNYSSELNVNALELDDSALYLCASSGPVGAGGHNEQFFGPGTRLTVL.

The chain joins TRBV7-2 to TRBJ1-1, with D unresolved. Trimming shortened V by 1 base and J by 1 base, and 16 bases separated the two germline ends. CDR3 length equals 17 residues. Germline V gene data show CDR1 as SGHTA and CDR2 as FQGNSA. The CDR3 is CASSLVGWGDQNTEAFF. CDR3 DNA: TGTGCCAGCAGCTTAGTAGGGTGGGGAGACCAGAACACTGAAGCTTTCTTT.

For the CDR3, the DNA is TGTGCCAGTACCGACAAAGCAGGGGAGCACGAGCAGTACTTC. Encoded protein: CASTDKAGEHEQYF. The genes are TRBV19 and TRBJ2-5; D is perhaps TRBD1 (6 bases). The last part of the DNA fits TRBJ2-7 better; the J call may be wrong. The length of the CDR3 is 14 residues. In germline, CDR1 is LNHDA, CDR2 SQIVND (reference sequence).

The V and J genes are TRBV19 and TRBJ1-1, with D tentatively TRBD1 (5 bases). CDR3 size: 13 residues. V was pared by 5 bases and J by 7 bases, with 14 bases between. Germline V gene sequence: CDR1 LNHDA, CDR2 SQIVND (reference sequence). CDR3 amino acids: CASSASWTSEAFF. The DNA for the CDR3 is TGTGCCAGTAGTGCAAGTTGGACAAGTGAAGCTTTCTTT.

The genes are TRBV27 and TRBJ2-7; D ambiguous. Per the germline V gene, CDR1 is MNHEY and CDR2 is SMNVEV (reference sequence). This CDR3 region has 14 residues. Trimming pared 4 bases from V and 0 bases from J, leaving 10 bases between. The CDR3 loop reads CASSSTLVSYEQYF. The CDR3 region has the DNA TGTGCCAGCAGTTCAACTCTAGTCTCCTACGAGCAGTACTTC.

This chain uses TRBV7-6 with TRBJ2-7; weak D call: TRBD2 (6 bases). CDR3 length equals 16 residues. V lost 5 bases to trimming and J lost 0 bases, with 17 bases between them. Germline values: CDR1 SGHVS, CDR2 FNYEAQ. The CDR3: CASSPRLSGTSYEQYF. The CDR3 DNA sequence: TGTGCCAGCAGCCCCCGGCTTAGCGGCACCTCCTACGAGCAGTACTTC.

This chain uses TRBV2 with TRBJ1-4; D call uncertain. V lost 2 bases and J lost 8, with 15 bases in between. CDR1 and CDR2 (germline): SNHLY, FYNNEI. The CDR3 spans 15 residues. DNA for the CDR3: TGTGCCAGCAGTGAATCGGACGGGGAAGGCGAAAAACTGTTTTTT. This encodes CASSESDGEGEKLFF.

The chain couples TRBV6-5 to TRBJ1-1, with no clear D. Trimming pared 10 bases from V and 1 base from J, leaving 10 bases between. CDR1 and CDR2 (germline): MNHEY, SVGAGI. The CDR3 totals 12 residues. CDR3 DNA: TGTGCCACCGGACCCTGGAACACTGAAGCTTTCTTT. Translating gives CATGPWNTEAFF.

Regarding this clone: The germline gene is not matched at one end of the junction; a read error may be the cause. The chain has TRBV14 and TRBJ1-2, with TRBD1 matching 9 bases. Per germline, CDR1 SGHDN and CDR2 FVKESK. CDR3 length equals 13 residues. The DNA for the CDR3 is TGTGCCAGCAGCCCAGGACAGGGGATCGGCTACGCCTTC. This gives the protein CASSPGQGIGYAF.

The chain has TRBV6-1 and TRBJ1-2; no clear D. Germline CDR1 and CDR2: MNHNS and SASEGT. The V and J ends lost 1 base and 4 bases respectively, with 10 bases between them. The CDR3 loop spans 14 amino acids. CDR3 sequence (DNA): TGTGCCAGCAGTGAAGGGCTAGGAACCTATGGCTACACCTTC. It specifies CASSEGLGTYGYTF.

This chain connects TRBV4-1 to TRBJ2-5; D is possibly TRBD1 (6 bases). The CDR3 runs to 15 residues. V shed 0 bases and J shed 5 bases, with 13 bases lying between them. The V gene's germline CDR1 is MGHRA and CDR2 YSYEKL. CDR3 bases: TGCGCCAGCAGCCAAGAAGGGGCAGGGGACGAGACCCAGTACTTC. It yields the protein CASSQEGAGDETQYF.

J is TRBJ1-6 and V is TRBV5-4; D not resolved. CDR1 SGHNT and CDR2 YYREEE come from the germline V gene (reference sequence). This CDR3 has 14 amino acids. The germline V and J ends were trimmed by 2 bases and 11 bases, with 14 bases remaining between them. The CDR3 sequence: CASSFGTGLTPLHF. The CDR3 DNA follows: TGTGCCAGCAGCTTTGGTACGGGGTTGACACCCCTCCACTTT.

The CDR3 coding sequence is TGTGCCAGCAGCTTTAATTCGGAGAATCAGCCCCAGCATTTT. Translated, it gives CASSFNSENQPQHF. The chain carries TRBV5-5 and TRBJ1-5; the D is unclear. Trimming took off 2 bases at V and 4 bases at J, with 10 bases between the two ends. This CDR3 region has 14 residues. Per the germline V gene, CDR1 is SGHKS and CDR2 is YYEKEE (reference sequence).

The CDR3 nucleotides are TGTGCCAGCAGCTTCTCCCCGGAGGGGTTCTATGGCTACACCTTC. It codes for CASSFSPEGFYGYTF. This rearrangement joins TRBV7-3 to TRBJ1-2; D perhaps matches TRBD1 (5 bases). The CDR3 extends over 15 amino acids. V was shortened by 3 bases and J by 4 bases, with 15 bases between the two germline ends. Germline V gives CDR1 SGHTA, CDR2 FQGTGA.

This sequence joins TRBV29-1 and TRBJ2-7, with a possible D match to TRBD2 (6 bases). The CDR3 consists of 13 residues. CDR1 and CDR2 from the germline V gene are SQVTM and ANQGSEA. V dropped 7 bases and J dropped 2 bases, with 15 bases sitting between them. The CDR3 protein is CSADTGDAYEQYF. The DNA for the CDR3 is TGCAGCGCGGACACGGGGGACGCCTACGAGCAGTACTTC.

V usage is TRBV4-1 and J usage is TRBJ2-2, with 7 nucleotides matching TRBD1. Germline-derived CDR1 and CDR2 are MGHRA and YSYEKL. V shed 4 bases and J 0 bases; nucleotides not matched to a gene: 20. The CDR3 sequence is 21 residues long. The CDR3 DNA follows: TGCGCCAGCAGCCCCCGCTTTCGGACAGGACCCGAACGAACGAACACCGGGGAGCTGTTTTTT. Amino acid sequence: CASSPRFRTGPERTNTGELFF.

The chain recombines TRBV28 with TRBJ1-2; D remains ambiguous. This CDR3 is 15 amino acids long. Trimming left V 7 bases short and J 5 bases short, with 20 bases between. Per germline, CDR1 MDHEN and CDR2 SYDVKM. CDR3 region: CASKPYSGLGYGYTF. The CDR3 DNA sequence: TGTGCCAGCAAACCCTATTCCGGATTGGGGTATGGCTACACCTTC.

The rearrangement links TRBV7-8 to TRBJ1-3; D remains unclear. CDR3 length: 16 amino acids. Between the trimmed V and J ends, which lost 5 bases and 4 bases, there was a span of 18 bases. The germline CDR1 and CDR2 sequences are SGHVS and FQNEAQ. CDR3 nucleotide sequence: TGTGCCAGCAGCCTGTACCCTCCCGAGAAAGGAAACACCATATATTTT. This translates into CASSLYPPEKGNTIYF.

This chain links TRBV10-3 with TRBJ2-7, with D uncertain. Trimming left V 5 bases short and J 3 bases short, with 14 bases between. The CDR3 has 14 amino acids. In germline, CDR1 is ENHRY, CDR2 SYGVKD. The CDR3 loop reads CAISRWLNFYEQYF. CDR3 coding DNA: TGTGCCATCAGTAGGTGGCTCAACTTCTACGAGCAGTACTTC.

The V gene is TRBV11-2, the J gene TRBJ2-3, with D possibly being TRBD2 (5 bases). CDR1 and CDR2 from the germline V gene are SGHAT and FQNNGV. Between the trimmed V and J ends, which lost 1 base and 2 bases, there was a span of 10 bases. The CDR3 runs to 15 residues. CDR3 bases: TGTGCCAGCAGCTTAGGTACTAGTCTCACAGATACGCAGTATTTT. Amino acid sequence: CASSLGTSLTDTQYF.

This chain links TRBV10-1 with TRBJ2-5, with TRBD2 matching over 8 bases. The ends lost 4 bases at V and 2 bases at J; junction bases unmatched: 12. From germline, CDR1 is WNHNN and CDR2 SYGVQD (reference sequence). The CDR3 consists of 17 residues. The CDR3 DNA follows: TGCGCCAGCAGTGGCCCCACTAGCGGAGGACCTCAAGAGACCCAGTACTTC. It specifies CASSGPTSGGPQETQYF.

In DNA, the CDR3 is TGCGCCAGCAGTGAGTCGGGACAGAACACCGGGGAGCTGTTTTTT. It specifies CASSESGQNTGELFF. The gene calls are TRBV10-1 and TRBJ2-2, with D possibly being TRBD1 (6 bases). The CDR3 totals 15 residues. Between the trimmed V and J ends, which lost 0 bases and 1 base, there was a span of 6 bases. Germline loops: CDR1 WNHNN, CDR2 SYGVQD (reference sequence).